Listed here are 29 T cell receptor beta chains from one sample, sequenced in a study of T cell responses to AZD1222 COVID-19 vaccine. Method: immunoSEQ multiplex PCR; TCRdb's copy keeps in-frame clones and lacks some. The sample carries 150,000 to 200,000 clones, more than 70% recorded once. The starting material was peripheral blood, obtained on day 0 of AZD1222 vaccination. The source of these receptors is an adult in good health.

This clone was seen a few times. The CDR3 nucleotides read TGCAGCGTTGAAGGGGGGATTTTCTACGAGCAGTACTTC. Protein: CSVEGGIFYEQYF. The rearrangement joins TRBV29-1 to TRBJ2-7; D could derive from TRBD1 or TRBD2 (5 bases each). The germline gives CDR1 SQVTM, CDR2 ANQGSEA. The CDR3 is 13 residues long. Trimming stripped 1 base from V and 3 bases from J, with 10 bases between.

This rearrangement joins TRBV10-3 to TRBJ1-1; D might be TRBD1 (6 bases). CDR3 size: 14 residues. The V end was cut by 6 bases, the J end by 3 bases, with 14 bases between. Germline values: CDR1 ENHRY, CDR2 SYGVKD. In nucleotides, the CDR3 is TGTGCCATCAGGACGACAGGAAGGGACACTGAAGCTTTCTTT. This sequence encodes CAIRTTGRDTEAFF.

This rearrangement joins TRBV28 to TRBJ2-1, with TRBD1 as a possible D gene (6 bases). The CDR3 has 14 amino acids. Per germline, CDR1 MDHEN and CDR2 SYDVKM. Trimming took off 1 base at V and 14 bases at J, with 18 bases between the two ends. CDR3 loop: CASSLSQGAAGEFF. DNA of the CDR3: TGTGCCAGCAGTTTATCACAGGGCGCGGCCGGGGAGTTCTTC.

J is TRBJ2-4 and V is TRBV24-1; D is possibly TRBD1 or TRBD2 (6 bases each). Germline V gene data show CDR1 as KGHDR and CDR2 as SFDVKD. Deletions cut 3 bases from V and 6 bases from J, with 11 bases between. This CDR3 is built from 14 residues. The CDR3 is CATSDPRGPNIQYF. In DNA, the CDR3 is TGTGCCACCAGTGATCCCCGGGGGCCAAACATTCAGTACTTC.

The V call is TRBV7-2, the J call TRBJ1-5; 8 nucleotides line up with TRBD1. CDR3 length: 14 residues. Germline V CDR1 and CDR2: SGHTA, FQGNSA. The V segment lost 5 bases and the J segment 4 bases; nucleotides outside the gene matches: 4. The CDR3 nucleotides read TGTGCCAGCAGCCAAGACAGGGGAAATCAGCCCCAGCATTTT. The encoded protein is CASSQDRGNQPQHF.

The chain carries TRBV7-3 and TRBJ2-2; TRBD1 is a possible D gene (6 bases). The CDR3 is 14 amino acids. CDR1 is SGHTA and CDR2 is FQGTGA in the germline V gene. V was trimmed by 2 bases and J by 7 bases, leaving 11 bases between them. This CDR3 reads CASSLAGAGGELFF. The DNA for the CDR3 is TGTGCCAGCAGCTTAGCAGGGGCTGGCGGGGAGCTGTTTTTT.

The gene calls are TRBV29-1 and TRBJ2-7, with D possibly matching TRBD2 (5 bases). Deletions cut 6 bases from V and 3 bases from J, with 15 bases between. The germline V gene encodes CDR1 SQVTM and CDR2 ANQGSEA. The CDR3 is made up of 13 amino acids. The CDR3 DNA is TGCAGCGTCCGCGGGTACTATCACTACGAGCAGTACTTC. Translating it yields CSVRGYYHYEQYF.

The rearrangement uses TRBV10-2 and TRBJ1-5, with D possibly matching TRBD1 (6 bases). In germline, CDR1 is WSHSY, CDR2 SAAADI. The CDR3 runs to 13 residues. The V end was cut by 6 bases, the J end by 7 bases, with 13 bases between. CDR3 region: CASSEQGTQPQHF. In DNA, the CDR3 is TGCGCCAGCAGCGAACAGGGAACCCAGCCCCAGCATTTT.

The chain uses TRBV6-2 or TRBV6-3 and TRBJ2-7; D possibly corresponds to TRBD1 (5 bases). Per germline, CDR1 MNHEY and CDR2 SVGEGT. V lost 6 bases and J 2 bases, leaving 8 bases between the germline ends. There are 12 residues in the CDR3. CDR3 DNA: TGTGCCAGCAGCGACAGAGCCTACGAGCAGTACTTC. Translated, it gives CASSDRAYEQYF.

The gene calls are TRBV4-3 and TRBJ2-1; tentatively, D is TRBD1 (5 bases). V lost 0 bases and J lost 7, with 7 bases in between. The germline gives CDR1 LGHNA, CDR2 YSLEER. This CDR3 is built from 13 residues. The CDR3 region is CASSQDPGNEQFF. The CDR3 DNA follows: TGCGCCAGCAGCCAAGATCCAGGGAATGAGCAGTTCTTC.

The chain employs TRBV28 and TRBJ1-2; D might be TRBD1 (5 bases). CDR1 and CDR2 from the germline V gene are MDHEN and SYDVKM. Between the trimmed V and J ends, which lost 6 bases and 6 bases, there was a span of 17 bases. This CDR3 region has 14 residues. Written as DNA, the CDR3 is TGTGCCAGCAGATCGCCGCGCGTGGGGGATGGCTACACCTTC. As protein: CASRSPRVGDGYTF.

The chain combines TRBV12-3 or TRBV12-4 with TRBJ2-1, with D possibly TRBD1 on 5 matching bases. The ends were cut back, 4 bases at V and 10 bases at J, with 14 bases in the middle. The CDR3 length is 13 residues. The CDR3 loop is CASSSWTQGEQFF. CDR3 sequence (DNA): TGTGCCAGCAGTTCCTGGACCCAGGGAGAGCAGTTCTTC.

The chain links TRBV18 to TRBJ2-2, with D unclear. The CDR3 contains 15 residues. Germline V CDR1 and CDR2: KGHSH, LQKENI. The V end lost 2 bases, the J end lost 0 bases, and 7 bases lay between the germline ends. CDR3 region: CASSPAGPNTGELFF. CDR3 coding DNA: TGTGCCAGCTCACCAGCTGGGCCGAACACCGGGGAGCTGTTTTTT.

The chain uses TRBV27 and TRBJ1-2; D is uncertain. Trimming left V 5 bases short and J 8 bases short, with 18 bases between. The CDR3 has 14 amino acids. The germline CDR1 and CDR2 sequences are MNHEY and SMNVEV (reference sequence). Here the CDR3 reads CASSRSGGLRGYTF. CDR3 DNA sequence: TGTGCCAGCAGTAGGTCTGGAGGGTTGCGGGGCTACACCTTC.

The CDR3 here is CASSLGLLSSYEQYF. The CDR3 nucleotides read TGTGCCAGCAGTTTAGGGCTTCTTAGCTCCTACGAGCAGTACTTC. The chain uses TRBV27 and TRBJ2-7; unclear D gene. Germline V gene data show CDR1 as MNHEY and CDR2 as SMNVEV (reference sequence). The CDR3 is 15 amino acids. The ends were cut back, 2 bases at V and 0 bases at J, with 11 bases in the middle.

As DNA, the CDR3 is TGTGCCTGGACCCTAGGGGTATCAGGGGAGCTGTTTTTT. Translated: CAWTLGVSGELFF. This chain uses TRBV30 with TRBJ2-2, with a tentative D call TRBD1 (5 bases). The CDR3 has 13 residues. V lost 4 bases and J 8 bases, leaving 14 bases between the germline ends. CDR1 and CDR2 (germline): GTSNPN, SVGIG (reference sequence).

The chain carries TRBV13 and TRBJ1-4; TRBD1 might be the D (6 bases). CDR1 and CDR2 from the germline V gene are PRHDT and FYEKMQ (reference sequence). Trimming shortened V by 2 bases and J by 3 bases, and 19 bases separated the two germline ends. The CDR3 is 18 residues long. The CDR3 sequence: CASSLRGAGQASNEKLFF. The CDR3 nucleotides read TGTGCCAGCAGCTTAAGGGGGGCGGGACAAGCCTCTAATGAAAAACTGTTTTTT.

CDR3 in DNA: TGTGCCAGCGGGCGTTCCACTGAAGCTTTCTTT. Its protein product is CASGRSTEAFF. V is TRBV27 and J is TRBJ1-1, with D unresolved. V lost 8 bases and J 4 bases, leaving 8 bases between the germline ends. There are 11 residues in the CDR3. In germline, CDR1 is MNHEY, CDR2 SMNVEV (reference sequence).

The chain combines TRBV30 with TRBJ2-5; 7 bases are a match to TRBD2. The germline CDR1 and CDR2 sequences are GTSNPN and SVGIG (reference sequence). This CDR3 comprises 14 residues. V dropped 8 bases and J dropped 5; count of bases not matched to a gene: 14. CDR3 protein: CARAPPGGGETQYF. The CDR3 coding sequence is TGTGCCCGGGCGCCCCCGGGAGGAGGGGAGACCCAGTACTTC.

This clone was recorded only once. The rearrangement joins TRBV6-1 to TRBJ2-3; the match to TRBD2 covers 7 bases. The ends lost 5 bases at V and 5 bases at J; junction bases unmatched: 13. Germline CDR1 is MNHNS and CDR2 is SASEGT. This CDR3 has 16 residues. CDR3 sequence (DNA): TGTGCCAGCAGTCAAGGGGACTACCGATTCTTAGATACGCAGTATTTT. This translates into CASSQGDYRFLDTQYF.

This chain connects TRBV11-2 to TRBJ2-2; D is undetermined. Germline V lookup: CDR1 SGHAT, CDR2 FQNNGV. CDR3 length: 14 residues. The V and J ends lost 3 bases and 3 bases respectively, with 8 bases between them. The CDR3 bases are TGTGCCAGCAGCTTTGTTGAAGACACCGGGGAGCTGTTTTTT. This translates into CASSFVEDTGELFF.

CDR3 sequence: CASSLEQGGGTEAFF. Here the CDR3 DNA reads TGTGCCAGCAGCTTAGAACAGGGTGGTGGCACTGAAGCTTTCTTT. V gene TRBV7-9 combines with J gene TRBJ1-1; TRBD1 might be the D (6 bases). V dropped 1 base and J dropped 4 bases, with 13 bases sitting between them. CDR3 size: 15 residues. The germline gives CDR1 SEHNR, CDR2 FQNEAQ (reference sequence). Complete variable domain (other parts from reference TRBV7-9 and TRBJ1-1): DTGVSQNPRHKITKRGQNVTFRCDPISEHNRLYWYRQTLGQGPEFLTYFQNEAQLEKSRLLSDRFSAERPKGSFSTLEIQRTEQGDSAMYLCASSLEQGGGTEAFFGQGTRLTVV.

The genes are TRBV19 and TRBJ1-1; 10 bases are shared with TRBD1. CDR1 is LNHDA and CDR2 is SQIVND in the germline V gene (reference sequence). This CDR3 is built from 15 residues. V was pared by 5 bases and J by 7 bases, with 10 bases of the junction left unmatched. The CDR3 loop is CASSAGQGRGVEAFF. The CDR3 DNA reads as TGTGCCAGTAGTGCGGGACAGGGGAGGGGGGTTGAAGCTTTCTTT.

V and J are TRBV3-1 (or the pseudogene TRBV3-2) and TRBJ1-5; 8 bases match TRBD1. V shed 3 bases and J 3 bases; nucleotides not matched to a gene: 7. In germline, CDR1 is LGHDT, CDR2 YNNKEL (reference sequence). This CDR3 region has 16 residues. The CDR3, as DNA: TGTGCCAGCAGCCAGTACAGGACAGGGCCCAATCAGCCCCAGCATTTT. Its translation is CASSQYRTGPNQPQHF.

The CDR3 is CAISESVRGEQPQHF. CDR3 bases: TGTGCCATCAGTGAGTCCGTCAGGGGTGAGCAGCCCCAGCATTTT. The V and J genes are TRBV10-3 and TRBJ1-5, with D perhaps TRBD1 (6 bases). Germline CDR1 ENHRY, CDR2 SYGVKD. The CDR3 runs to 15 residues. V shed 0 bases and J shed 7 bases, with 13 bases lying between them.

The chain couples TRBV28 to TRBJ1-1; 8 nucleotides agree with TRBD1. Trimming took 2 bases from V and 0 from J; bases not matched to a gene: 8. The CDR3 spans 17 residues. Per the germline V gene, CDR1 is MDHEN and CDR2 is SYDVKM. The CDR3 DNA follows: TGTGCCAGCAGTTTACGCGGACAGGGACTGATGAACACTGAAGCTTTCTTT. Residues: CASSLRGQGLMNTEAFF.

The genes are TRBV28 and TRBJ1-2; D possibly corresponds to TRBD1 (5 bases). The CDR3 consists of 12 residues. Germline-derived CDR1 and CDR2 are MDHEN and SYDVKM. The V end lost 10 bases, the J end lost 4 bases, and 13 bases lay between the germline ends. This CDR3 is CATEMGGYGYTF. CDR3 bases: TGTGCCACCGAAATGGGGGGCTATGGCTACACCTTC.

The V gene is TRBV5-4, the J gene TRBJ1-1; D not certain. The CDR3 spans 13 residues. V was pared by 4 bases and J by 0 bases, with 7 bases between. Germline lookup yields CDR1 SGHNT and CDR2 YYREEE (reference sequence). CDR3 sequence: CASSVELNTEAFF. CDR3 bases: TGTGCCAGCAGCGTCGAGTTGAACACTGAAGCTTTCTTT.

The rearrangement uses TRBV10-3 and TRBJ1-2; no clear D gene. V was cut by 9 bases and J by 0 bases, with 14 bases left in between. CDR3 length: 14 residues. CDR1 is ENHRY and CDR2 is SYGVKD in the germline V gene. This chain's CDR3 is CAILGRGSNYGYTF. In DNA, the CDR3 is TGTGCCATTTTAGGACGGGGTTCTAACTATGGCTACACCTTC.